Below, 18 T cell receptor beta chains from the same sample are listed, as sequenced in a study of T-cell reconstitution after alpha-beta-depleted transplantation in children. As it was prepared, the TCRbeta library received unique molecular identifiers. TCRdb ran MiXCR on the PCR reads and lists one entry per CDR3 protein. The table has almost 250,000 distinct CDR3 sequences, 25% seen once. The specimen comprised PBMCs, sampled before TCRalphabeta/CD19-depleted stem cell transplant. All receptors come from a girl aged 2 to 9 with Fanconi anemia, due to receive a stem cell transplant.

In this sample, this clonotype turned up once. J is TRBJ2-3 and V is TRBV12-3 or TRBV12-4, with 10 positions matching TRBD2. Unmatched junction bases numbered 2, after V lost 8 bases and J lost 3 bases. This CDR3 contains 13 residues. The CDR3 loop is CASGLAETDTQYF. The CDR3 DNA reads TGTGCCAGCGGACTAGCGGAGACAGATACGCAGTATTTT.

This clonotype was counted many times. This chain connects TRBV15 to TRBJ1-2, with a possible D match to TRBD1 (5 bases). Germline V gene lookup returns CDR1 LNHNV and CDR2 YYDKDF (reference sequence). V dropped 0 bases and J dropped 9 bases, with 11 bases sitting between them. The CDR3 contains 13 residues. DNA for the CDR3: TGTGCCACCAGCAGAGATGTTGGACAAAGCTACACCTTC. Protein sequence: CATSRDVGQSYTF.

This clonotype has just one count. V usage is TRBV4-2 and J usage is TRBJ2-5, with 9 nucleotides matching TRBD2. After removal of 0 bases from V and 1 base from J, the junction contained 9 bases not matched to a gene. The CDR3 has 18 residues. Per germline, CDR1 LGHNA and CDR2 YNFKEQ. The CDR3 DNA reads as TGTGCCAGCAGCCAAGATCTGTCCCAGCGGGGGGCCCAAGAGACCCAGTACTTC. Amino acids: CASSQDLSQRGAQETQYF.

V and J are TRBV29-1 and TRBJ2-3, with 7 bases that match TRBD2. V shed 3 bases and J 0 bases; nucleotides not matched to a gene: 12. Germline CDR1 SQVTM, CDR2 ANQGSEA. The CDR3 extends over 17 amino acids. The CDR3 nucleotides read TGCAGCGTTGATCCCAGCGGGGTTAACCCTAGCACAGATACGCAGTATTTT. Translated, it gives CSVDPSGVNPSTDTQYF.

J is TRBJ2-5 and V is TRBV18; D is undetermined. This CDR3 region has 14 residues. The V and J ends lost 1 base and 5 bases respectively, with 11 bases between them. CDR1 KGHSH and CDR2 LQKENI come from the germline V gene. The CDR3 loop is CASSPRSPSETQYF. In DNA form, the CDR3 reads TGTGCCAGCTCACCACGAAGCCCTTCCGAGACCCAGTACTTC.

This clonotype has at least ten counts. CDR3 DNA: TGCGCCAGCAGATACGCGGGAGTGAGCGAGCAGTACTTC. Translating gives CASRYAGVSEQYF. The chain has TRBV10-2 and TRBJ2-7; 7 positions agree with TRBD2. The V and J ends lost 6 bases and 6 bases, in that order; junction bases with no gene match: 8. The CDR3 covers 13 residues. Germline V CDR1 and CDR2: WSHSY, SAAADI.

This chain joins TRBV28 and TRBJ1-2; TRBD1 might be the D (5 bases). CDR1 and CDR2 (germline): MDHEN, SYDVKM. CDR3 length: 12 residues. V was clipped by 7 bases and J by 6 bases, with 12 bases between them. CDR3 loop: CASTPWGDGYTF. The CDR3 region has the DNA TGTGCCAGCACCCCCTGGGGGGATGGCTACACCTTC.

The rearrangement joins TRBV5-1 to TRBJ2-7; D call uncertain. The CDR3 extends over 16 amino acids. Germline-derived CDR1 and CDR2 are SGHRS and YFSETQ. V lost 0 bases and J lost 2, with 15 bases in between. In nucleotides, the CDR3 is TGCGCCAGCAGCTTGGCCGACGGTGACGGCCCCTACGAGCAGTACTTC. Translating gives CASSLADGDGPYEQYF.

This clonotype was picked up a small number of times. This sequence joins TRBV5-1 and TRBJ2-7, with 10 bases that match TRBD2. The CDR3 extends over 14 amino acids. The germline V gene has CDR1 SGHRS and CDR2 YFSETQ. V was clipped by 5 bases and J by 6 bases; unmatched bases: 8. The CDR3 DNA follows: TGCGCCAGCAGTCAGAGCGGGAGGGCCCTCGAGCAGTACTTC. It is translated as CASSQSGRALEQYF. Looking up the rest from reference TRBV5-1 and TRBJ2-7 gives the full variable domain: KAGVTQTPRYLIKTRGQQVTLSCSPISGHRSVSWYQQTPGQGLQFLFEYFSETQRNKGNFPGRFSGRQFSNSRSEMNVSTLELGDSALYLCASSQSGRALEQYFGPGTRLTVT.

V is TRBV6-5 and J is TRBJ2-5; tentatively, D is TRBD2 (5 bases). Trimming cost V 4 bases and J 5 bases, with 17 bases left between them. The CDR3 contains 15 residues. Germline CDR1 MNHEY, CDR2 SVGAGI. CDR3 region: CASSSPVASGETQYF. The CDR3 DNA reads as TGTGCCAGCAGTTCCCCTGTAGCGTCTGGTGAGACCCAGTACTTC.

This clonotype was counted at least ten times. This chain uses TRBV25-1 with TRBJ2-7, with TRBD2 matching over 14 bases. This CDR3 has 15 residues. The V gene end was trimmed by 4 bases and the J gene end by 5 bases; junction bases not matched to a gene: 4. CDR1 MGHDK and CDR2 SYGVNS come from the germline V gene. The CDR3: CASSVGTSGGNEQYF. The CDR3 DNA reads TGTGCCAGCAGTGTGGGGACTAGCGGGGGTAACGAGCAGTACTTC.

This clonotype was detected ten times or more. This chain joins TRBV29-1 and TRBJ1-1; 9 bases fit TRBD1. The CDR3 runs 14 residues. CDR1 SQVTM and CDR2 ANQGSEA come from the germline V gene. Losses at the gene ends were 8 bases for V and 4 bases for J; bases not matched to a gene: 11. The CDR3 nucleotides read TGCAGCATCGCGGGGGGACAGGGAAGCACTGAAGCTTTCTTT. The encoded protein is CSIAGGQGSTEAFF.

The chain couples TRBV12-3 or TRBV12-4 to TRBJ2-5; 12 bases agree with TRBD2. The V gene end was trimmed by 4 bases and the J gene end by 5 bases; junction bases not matched to a gene: 8. The CDR3 has 16 residues. The CDR3 here is CASSSSGGALSETQYF. The DNA of the CDR3 is TGTGCCAGCAGTTCTAGCGGGGGGGCCCTTAGCGAGACCCAGTACTTC.

This clonotype was seen repeatedly, ten times or more. The V and J genes are TRBV9 and TRBJ2-1; D remains unclear. This CDR3 comprises 12 residues. The V and J ends lost 2 bases and 7 bases respectively, with 7 bases between them. Looked up from germline, CDR1 is SGDLS and CDR2 is YYNGEE. The CDR3 is CASSVSGNEQFF. Written as DNA, the CDR3 is TGTGCCAGCAGCGTCTCAGGAAATGAGCAGTTCTTC.

In this sample, this clonotype turned up many times. V usage is TRBV20-1 and J usage is TRBJ2-3; 9 bases align to TRBD2. Trimming took 3 bases from V and 1 from J; bases not matched to a gene: 8. The CDR3 has 16 amino acids. CDR1 is DFQATT and CDR2 is SNEGSKA in the germline V gene (reference sequence). CDR3 nucleotide sequence: TGCAGTGCTAGTCCCATTAGCGGGGGACGCACAGATACGCAGTATTTT. Protein product: CSASPISGGRTDTQYF.

V usage is TRBV7-8 and J usage is TRBJ2-2, with D possibly matching TRBD2 (6 bases). CDR1 and CDR2 from the germline V gene are SGHVS and FQNEAQ. The V gene lost 1 base and the J gene lost 5 bases, with 20 bases spanning the gap. The CDR3 consists of 18 residues. The CDR3 here is CASSLVRASARGTGELFF. The CDR3 coding sequence is TGTGCCAGCAGCTTAGTAAGGGCTAGCGCAAGGGGAACCGGGGAGCTGTTTTTT.

This clonotype occurred a few times. V and J are TRBV2 and TRBJ2-1; possibly TRBD2 for D (5 bases). Germline V gene data show CDR1 as SNHLY and CDR2 as FYNNEI. Deletions cut 4 bases from V and 9 bases from J, with 7 bases between. This CDR3 has 11 residues. The CDR3 region has the DNA TGTGCCAGCAGTGGGAGGCGTGAGCAGTTCTTC. This translates into CASSGRREQFF.

This clonotype was counted between two and nine times. The gene calls are TRBV29-1 and TRBJ2-7, with D perhaps assigned TRBD1 or TRBD2 (6 bases each). Germline V gene sequence: CDR1 SQVTM, CDR2 ANQGSEA. V lost 5 bases and J 5 bases, leaving 13 bases between the germline ends. The CDR3 spans 12 residues. CDR3 sequence reads: CSVRWGDNEQYF. For the CDR3, the DNA is TGCAGCGTTCGTTGGGGGGACAACGAGCAGTACTTC.